One sample yielded the 14 T cell receptor beta chains listed below, sequenced in a study of T cells expressing NK-cell markers. No DNA is given; TCRdb re-called the 5' RACE reads and lists each CDR3 protein once. In total, the table holds approximately 110,000 distinct CDR3 sequences. The source material was blood T cells: a sorted CD56 or NKG2C T cell subset, CD4+ or CD8+ T cells, or bulk PBMC T cells (not recorded which). All receptors come from a woman aged 18-69 years in good health.

The chain has TRBV6-5 and TRBJ2-7. Germline loops: CDR1 MNHEY, CDR2 SVGAGI. The CDR3 is 14 amino acids. The CDR3 here is CASSYSPGAYEQYF.

The chain recombines TRBV19 with TRBJ1-1. Germline V gives CDR1 LNHDA, CDR2 SQIVND (reference sequence). This CDR3 has 14 residues. The CDR3 loop reads CASSPWTVYTEAFF.

The V gene is TRBV18, the J gene TRBJ2-1; with no DNA, the TCRdb D assignment of TRBD2 cannot be verified. Germline V gives CDR1 KGHSH, CDR2 LQKENI. The CDR3 totals 16 residues. This CDR3 reads CASSLGFSGSYNEQFF. Using reference TRBV18 and TRBJ2-1 for the parts outside the CDR3, the full variable domain is NAGVMQNPRHLVRRRGQEARLRCSPMKGHSHVYWYRQLPEEGLKFMVYLQKENIIDESGMPKERFSAEFPKEGPSILRIQQVVRGDSAAYFCASSLGFSGSYNEQFFGPGTRLTVL.

The chain uses TRBV6-1 and TRBJ1-2; TCRdb gives TRBD1 as the D gene, but with no DNA this cannot be confirmed. Germline V gene sequence: CDR1 MNHNS, CDR2 SASEGT. CDR3 length: 11 amino acids. The CDR3 loop reads CASTDSYGYTF.

This rearrangement joins TRBV20-1 to TRBJ2-1; TCRdb names TRBD1, which stays unverified in the absence of DNA. Germline V lookup: CDR1 DFQATT, CDR2 SNEGSKA (reference sequence). The CDR3 has 13 amino acids. CDR3 sequence: CSAPDRFYNEQFF.

The chain recombines TRBV9 with TRBJ1-3. Germline CDR1 reads SGDLS; CDR2 reads YYNGEE. This CDR3 has 16 residues. The CDR3 sequence: CASSAAGPISGNTIYF.

This chain connects TRBV30 to TRBJ1-4; no DNA is available, so the TRBD1 call from TCRdb remains unchecked. The CDR3 is 14 amino acids. Germline CDR1 and CDR2: GTSNPN and SVGIG (reference sequence). The CDR3 sequence is CAWSVGRGNEKLFF.

The chain recombines TRBV5-4 with TRBJ2-5; lacking DNA, the TRBD2 call made by TCRdb goes unchecked. The CDR3 runs 14 residues. Germline CDR1 and CDR2: SGHNT and YYREEE (reference sequence). The CDR3: CASSVAEEWETQYF. The whole variable domain, remainder taken from reference TRBV5-4 and TRBJ2-5, is ETGVTQSPTHLIKTRGQQVTLRCSSQSGHNTVSWYQQALGQGPQFIFQYYREEENGRGNFPPRFSGLQFPNYSSELNVNALELDDSALYLCASSVAEEWETQYFGPGTRLLVL.

The chain joins TRBV11-2 to TRBJ2-3. From germline, CDR1 is SGHAT and CDR2 FQNNGV. The CDR3 sequence is 14 residues long. This CDR3 reads CASSLGDYTDTQYF.

The gene calls are TRBV12-3 or TRBV12-4 and TRBJ2-1; TCRdb's D gene call, TRBD1, goes unchecked for lack of DNA. CDR3 length: 13 amino acids. CDR3 in amino acids: CASRRDRGHEQFF.

The V gene is TRBV5-5, the J gene TRBJ2-7. This CDR3 has 13 amino acids. CDR1 is SGHKS, CDR2 YYEKEE, per germline (reference sequence). CDR3: CASSLLRSHEQYF.

This clonotype ranks as large in terms of frequency. The J gene is TRBJ1-1, the V gene TRBV5-1; the D call from TCRdb, TRBD1, cannot be confirmed without DNA. The CDR3 runs 16 residues. Per germline, CDR1 SGHRS and CDR2 YFSETQ. The CDR3 loop reads CASSPGQGHMNTEAFF.

The chain has TRBV24-1 and TRBJ2-1; TCRdb outputs TRBD1, but without DNA this stays unchecked. Germline CDR1 reads KGHDR; CDR2 reads SFDVKD. The CDR3 runs 13 residues. The CDR3 protein is CATSDLGTNEQFF.

The V and J genes are TRBV5-6 and TRBJ2-7. The CDR3 spans 13 residues. The germline gives CDR1 SGHDT, CDR2 YYEEEE. The chain's CDR3 is CASSLVQSYEQYF.